This TCR beta chain appears in the sequencing data of a study of identical twins. Each CDR3 protein gets one entry after TCRdb re-called the 5' RACE reads with MiXCR. The sample shows about 340,000 distinct CDR3 sequences, over 9% of them seen only once. Per germline, CDR1 DFQATT and CDR2 SNEGSKA (reference sequence). V shed 3 bases, J shed 1 base, and the junction held 6 bases outside the gene matches. The CDR3 consists of 15 residues. At least ten counts were recorded for this clonotype. The same data also went into a second study, on yellow fever vaccine responses in identical twins.

The sample was CD8+ T cells sorted from blood. V gene TRBV20-1 combines with J gene TRBJ2-4, with TRBD2 identical over 7 bases. The receptor's source is a woman younger than 35 in good health. CDR3 loop: CSARREIVAKNIQYF. DNA of the CDR3: TGCAGTGCTAGGCGGGAGATAGTGGCCAAAAACATTCAGTACTTC.